The 28 T cell receptor beta chains below all came from one sample that was sequenced in a study of cytomegalovirus exposure and HLA in healthy donors. Primers: 60 Vbeta forward and 13 Jbeta reverse. Libraries were prepared by immunoSEQ multiplex PCR; TCRdb keeps only in-frame clonotypes and omits some of them. The table has about 150,000 clones, 70% seen once. Sequencing was done on a sample of PBMCs. These receptors all come from a woman between 55 and 75 years old in good health and CMV-seropositive.

In its sample, this clone was seen a few times. J is TRBJ1-3 and V is TRBV27; 8 nucleotides match TRBD1. This CDR3 contains 16 residues. CDR1 MNHEY and CDR2 SMNVEV come from the germline V gene (reference sequence). J gave up 1 base and V 6 bases, and 8 bases lay outside the gene matches. CDR3 amino acids: CASRAQGARSGNTIYF. The CDR3 DNA reads TGTGCCAGCAGGGCTCAGGGGGCGCGTTCTGGAAACACCATATATTTT.

This clone was observed a single time. This chain uses TRBV10-3 with TRBJ1-1; no clear D gene. This CDR3 has 13 amino acids. V dropped 3 bases and J dropped 0 bases, with 5 bases sitting between them. Looked up from germline, CDR1 is ENHRY and CDR2 is SYGVKD. The CDR3, as DNA: TGTGCCATCAGTGAACATATGAACACTGAAGCTTTCTTT. Translating it yields CAISEHMNTEAFF.

This clone was counted once. V gene TRBV6-5 combines with J gene TRBJ2-7; a weak D match, TRBD2 (5 bases). Germline assignment: CDR1 MNHEY and CDR2 SVGAGI. This CDR3 is built from 14 residues. Trimming took 6 bases from V and 5 from J, leaving 17 bases between them. CDR3 coding DNA: TGTGCCAGCAGCTCTAGCTCCTCCCGGAACGAGCAGTACTTC. Amino acid sequence: CASSSSSSRNEQYF.

The chain employs TRBV28 and TRBJ2-1; 11 bases are shared with TRBD2. CDR1 and CDR2 from the germline V gene are MDHEN and SYDVKM. This CDR3 comprises 17 residues. V dropped 2 bases and J dropped 4; count of bases not matched to a gene: 7. CDR3: CASSLIAGGNLYNEQFF. In DNA, the CDR3 is TGTGCCAGCAGTTTAATAGCGGGAGGGAACTTATACAATGAGCAGTTCTTC.

This clone was seen just once. The V and J genes are TRBV6-5 and TRBJ1-2; tentatively, D is TRBD1 (5 bases). The CDR3 has 11 amino acids. Germline lookup yields CDR1 MNHEY and CDR2 SVGAGI. The V and J ends lost 6 bases and 4 bases respectively, with 6 bases between them. CDR3 in amino acids: CASRDSYGYTF. CDR3 nucleotide sequence: TGTGCCAGCAGAGACAGCTATGGCTACACCTTC.

V usage is TRBV11-2 and J usage is TRBJ2-2; D perhaps matches TRBD2 (5 bases). The germline CDR1 and CDR2 sequences are SGHAT and FQNNGV. This CDR3 has 14 residues. V was trimmed by 5 bases and J by 3 bases, leaving 10 bases between them. The CDR3 region has the DNA TGTGCCAGCAGCCCTGCGGGCTACACCGGGGAGCTGTTTTTT. As protein: CASSPAGYTGELFF.

The chain couples TRBV2 to TRBJ2-1; weak D call: TRBD2 (6 bases). CDR1 is SNHLY, CDR2 FYNNEI, per germline. Deletions cut 2 bases from V and 8 bases from J, with 16 bases between. The CDR3 runs to 15 residues. Here the CDR3 DNA reads TGTGCCAGCAGTGAACGGCTAGCGATTGGCTATGAGCAGTTCTTC. This codes for CASSERLAIGYEQFF.

The chain joins TRBV29-1 to TRBJ2-1, with 7 nucleotides matching TRBD2. Trimming took 3 bases from V and 5 from J; bases not matched to a gene: 10. There are 15 residues in the CDR3. Germline V gives CDR1 SQVTM, CDR2 ANQGSEA. CDR3 sequence: CSVDPSGQRNNEQFF. The CDR3 DNA is TGCAGCGTTGATCCTAGCGGCCAGAGAAACAATGAGCAGTTCTTC.

This chain joins TRBV9 and TRBJ2-3; TRBD1 might be the D (5 bases). The CDR3 has 12 residues. Germline CDR1 is SGDLS and CDR2 is YYNGEE. Trimming cost V 0 bases and J 8 bases, with 7 bases left between them. Here the CDR3 reads CASSVGRGTQYF. The CDR3 DNA reads as TGTGCCAGCAGCGTAGGTAGGGGTACGCAGTATTTT.

This clone was detected only a few times. V usage is TRBV9 and J usage is TRBJ2-2, with a possible D match to TRBD2 (5 bases). CDR1 is SGDLS and CDR2 is YYNGEE in the germline V gene. V was clipped by 0 bases and J by 8 bases, with 11 bases between them. The CDR3 has 14 amino acids. CDR3 amino acids: CASSVDGRRGELFF. The CDR3 nucleotides are TGTGCCAGCAGCGTAGATGGAAGGAGGGGGGAGCTGTTTTTT.

V is TRBV5-1 and J is TRBJ1-1; weak D call: TRBD1 (6 bases). Deletions cut 6 bases from V and 4 bases from J, with 13 bases between. The CDR3 length is 13 residues. The germline V gene encodes CDR1 SGHRS and CDR2 YFSETQ. In DNA form, the CDR3 reads TGCGCCAGCATCGGACAGTTGGGCACTGAAGCTTTCTTT. Encoded protein: CASIGQLGTEAFF.

The V call is TRBV6-6, the J call TRBJ1-1, with 9 bases identical to TRBD1. The CDR3 spans 15 residues. Germline V lookup: CDR1 MNHNY, CDR2 SVGAGI (reference sequence). V lost 5 bases, J lost 7 bases, and 11 bases stayed unmatched. The CDR3 nucleotides are TGTGCCAGCAGTACTCGGGGACAGGGCGACCTTGAAGCTTTCTTT. It codes for CASSTRGQGDLEAFF.

The chain carries TRBV6-5 and TRBJ2-1; D is possibly TRBD1 (6 bases). This CDR3 contains 13 residues. The V gene lost 6 bases and the J gene lost 7 bases, with 13 bases spanning the gap. Per germline, CDR1 MNHEY and CDR2 SVGAGI. The DNA for the CDR3 is TGTGCCAGCAGACGAAAACAGGGAAATGAGCAGTTCTTC. Translation gives CASRRKQGNEQFF.

This clone has a handful of counts. This rearrangement joins TRBV5-1 to TRBJ2-3, with 12 bases that match TRBD2. CDR1 is SGHRS, CDR2 YFSETQ, per germline. Trimming cost V 2 bases and J 4 bases; bases outside gene matches: 11. This CDR3 region has 18 residues. This chain's CDR3 is CASSLTMTSGRLPDTQYF. CDR3 bases: TGCGCCAGCAGCTTAACGATGACTAGCGGGAGACTCCCAGATACGCAGTATTTT.

V usage is TRBV19 and J usage is TRBJ1-2; 8 nucleotides line up with TRBD1. Germline lookup yields CDR1 LNHDA and CDR2 SQIVND (reference sequence). The V gene end was trimmed by 5 bases and the J gene end by 5 bases; junction bases not matched to a gene: 7. This CDR3 is 14 amino acids long. In DNA form, the CDR3 reads TGTGCCAGTAGTTCGGACAGGGTCAGATATGGCTACACCTTC. As protein: CASSSDRVRYGYTF.

The gene calls are TRBV10-3 and TRBJ1-5; possibly TRBD1 for D (5 bases). This CDR3 spans 13 amino acids. Trimming cost V 8 bases and J 8 bases, with 16 bases left between them. Germline V gene sequence: CDR1 ENHRY, CDR2 SYGVKD. The CDR3 loop is CAIRGLAGEPQHF. The CDR3 nucleotides read TGTGCCATCCGGGGGTTGGCCGGGGAGCCCCAGCATTTT.

CDR3 sequence: CARSSPQTGQGNQPQHF. Here the CDR3 DNA reads TGTGCCAGAAGCTCCCCACAAACAGGACAGGGCAATCAGCCCCAGCATTTT. The chain carries TRBV7-5 and TRBJ1-5; the D call of TRBD1 is as the table states it, not checked on the DNA. TRBV7-5 constitutes a pseudogene. The CDR3 has 17 residues.

The chain recombines TRBV28 with TRBJ2-7; 11 bases line up with TRBD2. The germline V gene encodes CDR1 MDHEN and CDR2 SYDVKM. V gave up 4 bases and J gave up 3 bases; unmatched junction bases: 5. This CDR3 spans 15 amino acids. CDR3 protein: CASSSFGTSGYEQYF. The CDR3 nucleotides read TGTGCCAGCAGTTCCTTTGGGACTAGCGGCTACGAGCAGTACTTC. Full variable domain (remainder filled in from reference TRBV28 and TRBJ2-7): DVKVTQSSRYLVKRTGEKVFLECVQDMDHENMFWYRQDPGLGLRLIYFSYDVKMKEKGDIPEGYSVSREKKERFSLILESASTNQTSMYLCASSSFGTSGYEQYFGPGTRLTVT.

The chain recombines TRBV28 with TRBJ2-4; 7 bases are a match to TRBD1. This CDR3 has 14 amino acids. The germline gives CDR1 MDHEN, CDR2 SYDVKM. With V trimmed by 5 bases and J by 4 bases, 5 bases remained unmatched. CDR3 coding DNA: TGTGCCAGCAGTCCGGGACAGCAGAAAAACATTCAGTACTTC. Translating gives CASSPGQQKNIQYF.

The V and J genes are TRBV28 and TRBJ1-4; tentative D call: TRBD1 (5 bases). In germline, CDR1 is MDHEN, CDR2 SYDVKM. V gave up 7 bases and J gave up 8 bases, with 11 bases separating them. The CDR3 has 12 residues. CDR3 protein: CASMGRGEKLFF. Here the CDR3 DNA reads TGTGCCAGCATGGGGCGGGGCGAAAAACTGTTTTTT.

CDR3 DNA: TGTGCCAGCAGTGAAGGCAGGGCGGACTATGGCTACACCTTC. This encodes CASSEGRADYGYTF. The rearrangement joins TRBV25-1 to TRBJ1-2, with D tentatively TRBD1 (5 bases). Trimming took off 2 bases at V and 3 bases at J, with 10 bases between the two ends. The germline CDR1 and CDR2 sequences are MGHDK and SYGVNS. The CDR3 is 14 amino acids.

J is TRBJ1-2 and V is TRBV5-1; D not resolved. The ends were cut back, 4 bases at V and 2 bases at J, with 12 bases in the middle. The CDR3 loop spans 14 amino acids. The germline V gene encodes CDR1 SGHRS and CDR2 YFSETQ. CDR3: CASSKTAGNYGYTF. For the CDR3, the DNA is TGCGCCAGCAGCAAGACGGCAGGCAACTATGGCTACACCTTC. Filled out from reference TRBV5-1 and TRBJ1-2, the complete variable domain reads KAGVTQTPRYLIKTRGQQVTLSCSPISGHRSVSWYQQTPGQGLQFLFEYFSETQRNKGNFPGRFSGRQFSNSRSEMNVSTLELGDSALYLCASSKTAGNYGYTFGSGTRLTVV.

This clone was picked up a small number of times. The chain couples TRBV19 to TRBJ2-3, with a weak D call TRBD2 (6 bases). The CDR3 is 14 residues long. The V gene's germline CDR1 is LNHDA and CDR2 SQIVND (reference sequence). V lost 8 bases, J lost 0 bases, and 12 bases lay in between. The CDR3 nucleotides are TGTGCCAGTTCCCTAGCGTATAGCACAGATACGCAGTATTTT. This codes for CASSLAYSTDTQYF.

The V gene is TRBV14, the J gene TRBJ2-1, with TRBD2 as a possible D gene (7 bases). This CDR3 contains 13 residues. CDR1 and CDR2 (germline): SGHDN, FVKESK. V lost 1 base and J 10 bases, leaving 11 bases between the germline ends. Here the CDR3 DNA reads TGTGCCAGCAGCCAAGCGGGGGGCAAGGAGCAGTTCTTC. Amino acids: CASSQAGGKEQFF.

This clone was seen a handful of times. The CDR3 sequence: CASSVSRTSVGLYNEQFF. CDR3 nucleotide sequence: TGTGCCAGCAGCGTATCAAGGACTAGCGTGGGTTTGTACAATGAGCAGTTCTTC. This chain joins TRBV9 and TRBJ2-1; 9 bases line up with TRBD2. J gave up 4 bases and V 1 base, and 12 bases lay outside the gene matches. Germline CDR1 and CDR2: SGDLS and YYNGEE. This CDR3 is built from 18 residues. Full variable domain (missing parts from reference TRBV9 and TRBJ2-1): DSGVTQTPKHLITATGQRVTLRCSPRSGDLSVYWYQQSLDQGLQFLIQYYNGEERAKGNILERFSAQQFPDLHSELNLSSLELGDSALYFCASSVSRTSVGLYNEQFFGPGTRLTVL.

The J gene is TRBJ2-7, the V gene TRBV30; D is undetermined. Between the trimmed V and J ends, which lost 1 base and 0 bases, there was a span of 4 bases. This CDR3 spans 12 amino acids. Germline V lookup: CDR1 GTSNPN, CDR2 SVGIG (reference sequence). CDR3 nucleotides: TGTGCCTGGAGTGAGAGCTCCTACGAGCAGTACTTC. Translation gives CAWSESSYEQYF.

The chain couples TRBV6-5 to TRBJ2-7, with D possibly matching TRBD1 (6 bases). Trimming cost V 9 bases and J 6 bases, with 15 bases left between them. The V gene's germline CDR1 is MNHEY and CDR2 SVGAGI. The CDR3 has 12 residues. The CDR3 protein is CASTFSGAEQYF. DNA of the CDR3: TGTGCCAGTACATTTTCAGGGGCCGAGCAGTACTTC.

This clone has just a few counts. This chain uses TRBV29-1 with TRBJ2-3; 14 bases agree with TRBD2. The junction had 6 bases not matched to a gene; V was cut back by 1 base and J by 3 bases. The CDR3 sequence is 17 residues long. The V gene's germline CDR1 is SQVTM and CDR2 ANQGSEA. The CDR3 protein is CSVEGATSGGGTDTQYF. The CDR3 bases are TGCAGCGTTGAAGGGGCGACTAGCGGGGGGGGTACAGATACGCAGTATTTT.